Below, 10 T cell receptor beta chains from the same sample are listed, as sequenced in a study of identifying expanded T cells in peripheral blood. The method was immunoSEQ multiplex PCR; TCRdb's version includes in-frame clones alone and lacks a portion of them. Here the sample spans about 130,000 clones, 75% to 90% being singletons. The sequenced sample consisted of blood. Receptors originate from a person aged 18-69 years in good health.

This clone appeared a single time. The chain has TRBV6-6 and TRBJ2-7, with TRBD1 matching over 10 bases. The germline gives CDR1 MNHNY, CDR2 SVGAGI (reference sequence). The V and J ends lost 6 bases and 0 bases, in that order; junction bases with no gene match: 2. CDR3 length: 14 amino acids. CDR3 sequence reads: CASRGTGDSYEQYF. CDR3 DNA sequence: TGTGCCAGCAGAGGGACAGGGGACTCCTACGAGCAGTACTTC.

This chain links TRBV5-1 with TRBJ1-1; possibly TRBD1 for D (5 bases). The CDR3 contains 15 residues. Germline CDR1 and CDR2: SGHRS and YFSETQ. The ends were cut back, 0 bases at V and 3 bases at J, with 12 bases in the middle. CDR3 sequence reads: CASSLGPGMDTEAFF. The CDR3 bases are TGCGCCAGCAGCTTGGGTCCAGGGATGGACACTGAAGCTTTCTTT.

For this clone: Additional DNA sequences in this sample encode the identical CDR3. The V and J genes are TRBV18 and TRBJ2-6; D remains unclear. Trimming removed 1 base at V and 1 base at J, with 11 bases between. CDR1 is KGHSH and CDR2 is LQKENI in the germline V gene. CDR3 length equals 17 residues. Here the CDR3 reads CASSPRGKGSGANVLTF. The CDR3 DNA is TGTGCCAGCTCACCACGAGGTAAAGGGTCTGGGGCCAACGTCCTGACTTTC.

This chain connects TRBV7-9 to TRBJ2-7; D gene unclear. Trimming removed 0 bases at V and 6 bases at J, with 3 bases between. Germline CDR1 is SEHNR and CDR2 is FQNEAQ (reference sequence). The CDR3 length is 11 residues. The CDR3 nucleotides read TGTGCCAGCAGCTTAGCGTTCGAGCAGTACTTC. Translation gives CASSLAFEQYF.

J is TRBJ2-3 and V is TRBV6-1; 14 positions agree with TRBD2. Trimming took 4 bases from V and 0 from J; bases not matched to a gene: 9. The length of the CDR3 is 19 residues. Germline values: CDR1 MNHNS, CDR2 SASEGT. Here the CDR3 DNA reads TGTGCCAGCAGTGCCTATTTCGGGACTAGCGGGGGCAGCACAGATACGCAGTATTTT. This translates into CASSAYFGTSGGSTDTQYF.

The chain links TRBV6-6 to TRBJ2-7, with 12 bases identical to TRBD1. The length of the CDR3 is 15 residues. Trimming cost V 7 bases and J 4 bases; bases outside gene matches: 8. Germline lookup yields CDR1 MNHNY and CDR2 SVGAGI (reference sequence). CDR3 in amino acids: CASTQEGQGAYEQYF. The CDR3, as DNA: TGTGCCAGCACCCAAGAGGGACAGGGGGCGTACGAGCAGTACTTC.

The CDR3 coding sequence is TGTGCCAGCAGTTACCAGGTCGGACAGGGAAATGAAAAACTGTTTTTT. Encoded protein: CASSYQVGQGNEKLFF. The chain combines TRBV6-5 with TRBJ1-4, with TRBD1 identical over 8 bases. Trimming at V came to 2 bases and at J to 5 bases, leaving 7 bases not matched to a gene. The CDR3 is 16 amino acids. Germline lookup yields CDR1 MNHEY and CDR2 SVGAGI.

The V call is TRBV6-1, the J call TRBJ1-1; the D gene is possibly TRBD1 (6 bases). Trimming pared 7 bases from V and 5 bases from J, leaving 17 bases between. The CDR3 is 14 amino acids. Germline V gene sequence: CDR1 MNHNS, CDR2 SASEGT. CDR3 amino acids: CASTWGGPTTEAFF. CDR3 in DNA: TGTGCCAGCACCTGGGGGGGGCCAACTACTGAAGCTTTCTTT.

The chain couples TRBV7-2 to TRBJ1-1, with D hard to call. The CDR3 is made up of 15 amino acids. V lost 3 bases, J lost 0 bases, and 11 bases lay in between. Germline CDR1 and CDR2: SGHTA and FQGNSA. CDR3 in DNA: TGTGCCAGCAGCTTCGGGCCCTGGATGAACACTGAAGCTTTCTTT. Translated, it gives CASSFGPWMNTEAFF.

The V call is TRBV19, the J call TRBJ2-1; 8 bases match TRBD2. There are 16 residues in the CDR3. V lost 3 bases, J lost 2 bases, and 6 bases stayed unmatched. Germline values: CDR1 LNHDA, CDR2 SQIVND (reference sequence). The CDR3 coding sequence is TGTGCCAGTAGTATGGATAGCGGGACCCCCTACAATGAGCAGTTCTTC. It codes for CASSMDSGTPYNEQFF.